These 18 T cell receptor beta chains originate from one sample sequenced in a study of beta chain features in type 1 diabetes. Study outcomes and limitations: The study found moderately but significantly shorter TCRB CDR3s in all four CD4+ subsets of Type 1 diabetes patients.

These receptors have no known antigen. Expressed TCRB transcripts were sequenced because the isolated RNA had all been reverse transcribed beforehand. This table comes from immunoSEQ multiplex PCR, and its TCRdb copy is limited to in-frame clones, with some not included. The table shows 100,000 to 150,000 clones, with around 10% occurring only once. The specimen was central memory CD4+ T cells from blood. The receptors stem from a young man with type 1 diabetes.

Ten or more counts support this clone. The chain couples TRBV7-2 to TRBJ1-3; perhaps TRBD1 as D (5 bases). V lost 2 bases to trimming and J lost 4 bases, with 15 bases between them. CDR3 size: 16 residues. Germline loops: CDR1 SGHTA, CDR2 FQGNSA. The CDR3 sequence: CASSLQPRQSGNTIYF. In DNA, the CDR3 is TGTGCCAGCAGCTTACAACCGCGACAGTCCGGAAACACCATATATTTT. The full variable domain, rest sourced from reference TRBV7-2 and TRBJ1-3, is GAGVSQSPSNKVTEKGKDVELRCDPISGHTALYWYRQSLGQGLEFLIYFQGNSAPDKSGLPSDRFSAERTGGSVSTLTIQRTQQEDSAVYLCASSLQPRQSGNTIYFGEGSWLTVV.

This clone was picked up a small number of times. The same CDR3 is also encoded by other DNA sequences in this sample. This rearrangement joins TRBV28 to TRBJ1-1; possible D gene TRBD1, 6 bases. The germline gives CDR1 MDHEN, CDR2 SYDVKM. Trimming stripped 7 bases from V and 0 bases from J, with 12 bases between. The CDR3 extends over 14 amino acids. Written as DNA, the CDR3 is TGTGCCAGCACCCCGGGGGGCCTGAACACTGAAGCTTTCTTT. Translating gives CASTPGGLNTEAFF.

This clone was observed a few times. The chain combines TRBV9 with TRBJ2-3; D possibly corresponds to TRBD1 (5 bases). This CDR3 is 16 amino acids long. The germline V gene encodes CDR1 SGDLS and CDR2 YYNGEE. Trimming cost V 1 base and J 1 base, with 13 bases left between them. CDR3 bases: TGTGCCAGCAGCGTAAATTGGCTAGGGGGCACAGATACGCAGTATTTT. Encoded protein: CASSVNWLGGTDTQYF.

The chain recombines TRBV6-1 with TRBJ1-2, with 9 positions matching TRBD1. Germline V lookup: CDR1 MNHNS, CDR2 SASEGT. With V trimmed by 8 bases and J by 7 bases, 8 bases remained unmatched. The CDR3 runs to 13 residues. The CDR3 loop reads CASRAGQGSGYTF. Here the CDR3 DNA reads TGTGCCAGCCGGGCCGGACAGGGGTCTGGCTACACCTTC.

This chain joins TRBV28 and TRBJ2-7; D perhaps matches TRBD1 (6 bases). With 7 bases removed from V and 0 bases from J, the gap between germline ends came to 16 bases. The CDR3 length is 15 residues. Germline V gene lookup returns CDR1 MDHEN and CDR2 SYDVKM. The CDR3 bases are TGTGCCAGCATTCAAGGGGGAAGTAGCTCCTACGAGCAGTACTTC. This encodes CASIQGGSSSYEQYF.

The gene calls are TRBV18 and TRBJ1-1; D remains ambiguous. Germline loops: CDR1 KGHSH, CDR2 LQKENI. CDR3 length: 12 residues. V lost 3 bases to trimming and J lost 13 bases, with 15 bases between them. This CDR3 reads CASSPGGRFGFF. In DNA, the CDR3 is TGTGCCAGCTCACCTGGAGGGAGGTTCGGTTTCTTT. The full variable domain, completed using reference TRBV18 and TRBJ1-1, is NAGVMQNPRHLVRRRGQEARLRCSPMKGHSHVYWYRQLPEEGLKFMVYLQKENIIDESGMPKERFSAEFPKEGPSILRIQQVVRGDSAAYFCASSPGGRFGFFGQGTRLTVV.

This clone was detected a few times. V is TRBV4-3 and J is TRBJ2-3, with D maybe TRBD2 (5 bases). Germline-derived CDR1 and CDR2 are LGHNA and YSLEER. The V gene lost 2 bases and the J gene lost 0 bases, with 12 bases spanning the gap. The CDR3 spans 16 residues. The DNA for the CDR3 is TGCGCCAGCAGCCAACGACCGGACTTCAGCACAGATACGCAGTATTTT. Protein product: CASSQRPDFSTDTQYF.

The chain combines TRBV5-1 with TRBJ2-5, with TRBD2 identical over 7 bases. The CDR3 has 14 residues. Germline-derived CDR1 and CDR2 are SGHRS and YFSETQ. Unmatched junction bases numbered 6, after V lost 3 bases and J lost 4 bases. DNA of the CDR3: TGCGCCAGCAGCTCTTTGACGGGGGGAGAGACCCAGTACTTC. Encoded protein: CASSSLTGGETQYF.

A few counts support this clone. The chain recombines TRBV11-2 with TRBJ2-1, with D hard to call. The V gene lost 2 bases and the J gene lost 5 bases, with 7 bases spanning the gap. The CDR3 consists of 13 residues. From germline, CDR1 is SGHAT and CDR2 FQNNGV. In nucleotides, the CDR3 is TGTGCCAGCAGCTTAATCAGTAACAATGAGCAGTTCTTC. This codes for CASSLISNNEQFF.

This chain joins TRBV7-6 and TRBJ2-5; unclear D gene. The CDR3 covers 13 residues. V was shortened by 0 bases and J by 3 bases, with 5 bases between the two germline ends. Germline loops: CDR1 SGHVS, CDR2 FNYEAQ. The chain's CDR3 is CASSLAREETQYF. CDR3 nucleotides: TGTGCCAGCAGCTTAGCCCGAGAAGAGACCCAGTACTTC.

This clone was counted a few times. The CDR3 reads CASSQDYGAPLHF. The CDR3 DNA reads as TGCGCCAGCAGCCAAGACTACGGGGCACCCCTCCACTTT. V gene TRBV4-3 combines with J gene TRBJ1-6; no firm D call. The ends were cut back, 0 bases at V and 11 bases at J, with 8 bases in the middle. The CDR3 contains 13 residues. Germline V CDR1 and CDR2: LGHNA, YSLEER.

The chain combines TRBV27 with TRBJ2-1; TRBD1 might be the D (5 bases). Germline loops: CDR1 MNHEY, CDR2 SMNVEV (reference sequence). This CDR3 spans 14 amino acids. Trimming removed 5 bases from V and 3 bases from J, with 11 bases in between. The CDR3 loop reads CASSLTGYYNEQFF. DNA of the CDR3: TGTGCCAGCAGTCTAACAGGATACTACAATGAGCAGTTCTTC.

This clone was counted between two and nine times. CDR3 DNA: TGTGCCAGCAGCTCCTGGCTGGCGGGGGGAGACAATGAGCAGTTCTTC. Protein sequence: CASSSWLAGGDNEQFF. The chain employs TRBV7-9 and TRBJ2-1; 8 bases match TRBD2. Per the germline V gene, CDR1 is SEHNR and CDR2 is FQNEAQ (reference sequence). The CDR3 sequence is 16 residues long. V lost 4 bases, J lost 5 bases, and 10 bases stayed unmatched.

V is TRBV2 and J is TRBJ2-3; no clear D. The germline V gene has CDR1 SNHLY and CDR2 FYNNEI. V dropped 8 bases and J dropped 0 bases, with 9 bases sitting between them. The CDR3 has 13 residues. The CDR3 DNA is TGTGCCAGCTCGAGGTCTAGCACAGATACGCAGTATTTT. Its protein product is CASSRSSTDTQYF.

The V gene is TRBV5-4, the J gene TRBJ2-7; 9 bases align to TRBD1. This CDR3 contains 15 residues. Unmatched junction bases numbered 8, after V lost 4 bases and J lost 3 bases. CDR1 is SGHNT and CDR2 is YYREEE in the germline V gene (reference sequence). This CDR3 is CASSTPGQGLYEQYF. The CDR3 bases are TGTGCCAGCAGCACCCCGGGACAGGGACTCTACGAGCAGTACTTC.

This clone showed up many times. The rearrangement joins TRBV7-9 to TRBJ1-3; TRBD1 aligns across 7 bases. Trimming removed 5 bases from V and 0 bases from J; junction bases left unmatched: 7. In germline, CDR1 is SEHNR, CDR2 FQNEAQ (reference sequence). The CDR3 covers 16 residues. The CDR3 protein is CASSADRAFSGNTIYF. The CDR3 DNA is TGTGCCAGCAGCGCCGACAGGGCTTTCTCTGGAAACACCATATATTTT.

V usage is TRBV7-2 and J usage is TRBJ2-5; D may be TRBD1 (5 bases). Looked up from germline, CDR1 is SGHTA and CDR2 is FQGNSA. The V gene lost 4 bases and the J gene lost 9 bases, with 12 bases spanning the gap. The CDR3 has 12 amino acids. CDR3 residues: CASSSGQGAQYF. The CDR3 DNA follows: TGTGCCAGCAGCTCAGGGCAGGGTGCCCAGTACTTC.

The J gene is TRBJ1-2, the V gene TRBV7-3, with 8 bases that match TRBD1. The junction had 14 bases not matched to a gene; V was cut back by 4 bases and J by 7 bases. This CDR3 contains 16 residues. Per germline, CDR1 SGHTA and CDR2 FQGTGA. CDR3 region: CASSSDRVGLGSGYTF. CDR3 nucleotide sequence: TGTGCCAGCAGCTCGGACAGGGTAGGCCTAGGAAGTGGCTACACCTTC.